The rows below give T cell receptor beta chains drawn from one sample of a study of blood T cell repertoires in COVID-19. Clones were read by immunoSEQ multiplex PCR, and TCRdb kept only the in-frame ones, dropping some. The data hold fewer than 300,000 clones, with around 85% observed a single time. Sequencing used peripheral blood. Every receptor here comes from a human donor with COVID-19, enrolled during active disease. The donor label of this sample is uncertain. The CDR3 runs from the conserved cysteine through the conserved F or W. The D gene is left open where the match is weak. The size of a clone is reported for some rows only, either as once, few or many, or as a class for expanded clones.

clone_size | j_call | v_call | d_call | cdr3_aa | cdr3_nt
. | TRBJ2-5 | TRBV5-1 | TRBD2 | CASSSPSGSGETQYF | TGCGCCAGCAGCTCTCCTAGCGGGAGTGGAGAGACCCAGTACTTC
once | TRBJ1-4 | TRBV7-9 | TRBD1 | CASSLGVRGQANEKLFF | TGTGCCAGCAGCTTAGGGGTCAGGGGGCAAGCTAATGAAAAACTGTTTTTT
. | TRBJ1-1 | TRBV7-2 | TRBD1 | CASSLRQGNTEAFF | TGTGCCAGCAGCTTGAGACAGGGCAACACTGAAGCTTTCTTT
. | TRBJ1-2 | TRBV27 | . | CASSSQGPYGYTF | TGTGCCAGCAGCTCGCAGGGGCCATATGGCTACACCTTC
. | TRBJ1-1 | TRBV7-8 | . | CASRDTGITEAFF | TGTGCCAGCAGGGATACAGGGATCACTGAAGCTTTCTTT
once | TRBJ1-5 | TRBV28 | . | CAGASGNQPQHF | TGTGCCGGAGCCTCTGGCAATCAGCCCCAGCATTTT
few | TRBJ2-7 | TRBV11-2 | TRBD2 | CASSPRGDEQYF | TGTGCCAGCAGCCCGCGGGGGGACGAGCAGTACTTC
once | TRBJ1-2 | TRBV6-1 | . | CASSFREVRRYGYTF | TGTGCCAGCAGTTTCCGCGAGGTTAGACGCTATGGCTACACCTTC
. | TRBJ1-6 | TRBV5-1 | TRBD1 | CASSPQPGQTNSPLHF | TGCGCCAGCAGCCCACAACCGGGACAGACGAATTCACCCCTCCACTTT
once | TRBJ1-2 | TRBV27 | TRBD1 | CASRATGVLLYGYTF | TGTGCCAGCAGGGCAACAGGGGTTCTCTTATATGGCTACACCTTC
once | TRBJ1-4 | TRBV28 | . | CASSSPSTNEKLFF | TGTGCCAGCAGTTCCCCTTCAACTAATGAAAAACTGTTTTTT
. | TRBJ2-1 | TRBV3-1/TRBV3-2 | TRBD2 | CARSSGRAVYNEQFF | TGTGCCAGGAGTAGCGGGAGGGCCGTCTACAATGAGCAGTTCTTC
once | TRBJ2-6 | TRBV5-1 | . | CASTKVDRGRSGANVLTF | TGCGCCAGCACCAAGGTCGACCGGGGTCGCTCTGGGGCCAACGTCCTGACTTTC
. | TRBJ2-5 | TRBV9 | TRBD1 | CASSASGTGGISGETQYF | TGTGCCAGCAGCGCCTCCGGGACAGGGGGCATATCAGGGGAGACCCAGTACTTC
. | TRBJ1-1 | TRBV21-1 | . | CASSNLVGPGYTEAFF | TGTGCCAGCAGCAATCTAGTAGGTCCGGGGTACACTGAAGCTTTCTTT
. | TRBJ1-1 | TRBV4-3 | . | CASSPLRQGGTEAFF | TGCGCCAGCAGCCCTCTCCGGCAGGGAGGGACTGAAGCTTTCTTT
. | TRBJ2-3 | TRBV29-1 | . | CSVDRVADTQYF | TGCAGCGTTGACAGGGTAGCAGATACGCAGTATTTT
. | TRBJ2-2 | TRBV5-6 | TRBD2 | CASSHPSGLADTGELFF | TGTGCCAGCAGCCACCCCTCGGGACTAGCGGACACCGGGGAGCTGTTTTTT
. | TRBJ1-2 | TRBV5-1 | . | CASSLQGETYGYTF | TGCGCCAGCAGCTTACAGGGTGAAACCTATGGCTACACCTTC
. | TRBJ1-4 | TRBV2 | TRBD1 | CASSNRGLGEKLFF | TGTGCCAGCAGCAACAGGGGGCTCGGGGAAAAACTGTTTTTT
. | TRBJ1-1 | TRBV6-5 | . | CASNRGWNTEAFF | TGTGCCAGCAACCGGGGATGGAACACTGAAGCTTTCTTT
. | TRBJ2-7 | TRBV7-3 | . | CASSLSGASDEQYF | TGTGCCAGCAGCTTAAGTGGGGCCTCAGACGAGCAGTACTTC
. | TRBJ1-4 | TRBV2 | . | CASSELTAGEKLFF | TGTGCCAGCAGTGAACTGACAGCAGGTGAAAAACTGTTTTTT
. | TRBJ1-1 | TRBV24-1 | . | CATVGPEGTEAFF | TGTGCCACCGTGGGGCCGGAGGGCACTGAAGCTTTCTTT
. | TRBJ1-5 | TRBV15 | . | CATSIDISSNQPQHF | TGTGCCACCAGCATCGACATTAGTAGCAATCAGCCCCAGCATTTT
. | TRBJ1-2 | TRBV9 | . | CASSVVSDYGYTF | TGTGCCAGCAGCGTAGTTTCAGACTATGGCTACACCTTC
. | TRBJ2-6 | TRBV30 | . | CAWSTLLGGPTISGANVLTF | TGTGCCTGGAGTACCCTCCTCGGAGGCCCGACCATCTCTGGGGCCAACGTCCTGACTTTC
. | TRBJ1-3 | TRBV10-1 | TRBD1 | CASSAELRTGDGGNTIYF | TGCGCCAGCAGTGCCGAGCTCAGAACAGGGGACGGTGGAAACACCATATATTTT
. | TRBJ2-1 | TRBV3-1/TRBV3-2 | TRBD2 | CASSQGTSGSNGEQFF | TGTGCCAGCAGCCAAGGGACTAGCGGGAGCAACGGTGAGCAGTTCTTC
. | TRBJ2-1 | TRBV18 | . | CASSPRAVDELSYNEQFF | TGTGCCAGCTCACCACGGGCAGTTGACGAGCTCTCCTACAATGAGCAGTTCTTC
. | TRBJ1-2 | TRBV4-1 | . | CASSPGLLRGYGYTF | TGCGCCAGCAGCCCGGGACTTCTACGGGGCTATGGCTACACCTTC
. | TRBJ1-3 | TRBV27 | . | CASSFSPGNTIYF | TGTGCCAGCAGTTTCAGTCCTGGAAACACCATATATTTT
. | TRBJ2-7 | TRBV19 | TRBD1 | CASRSGGQGKSYEQYF | TGTGCCAGTAGATCGGGGGGACAGGGGAAATCCTACGAGCAGTACTTC
. | TRBJ1-1 | TRBV19 | . | CASSIGSSHTEAFF | TGTGCCAGTAGTATTGGCAGTTCTCACACTGAAGCTTTCTTT
once | TRBJ1-1 | TRBV6-6 | . | CASRKGAGMNTEAFF | TGTGCCAGCAGAAAAGGTGCAGGGATGAACACTGAAGCTTTCTTT
few | TRBJ1-1 | TRBV28 | . | CASSLGNTEAFF | TGTGCCAGCAGTCTCGGGAACACTGAAGCTTTCTTT
. | TRBJ2-1 | TRBV10-3 | . | CAIRTLDSYNEQFF | TGTGCCATCAGAACTCTCGACTCCTACAATGAGCAGTTCTTC
. | TRBJ2-7 | TRBV5-1 | . | CASSLRDRNLRSSYEQYF | TGCGCCAGCAGCTTGCGAGACAGGAATCTTAGGAGCTCCTACGAGCAGTACTTC
. | TRBJ2-1 | TRBV7-6 | TRBD2 | CASSPWTSGSGEQFF | TGTGCCAGCAGCCCCTGGACTAGCGGGAGCGGTGAGCAGTTCTTC
. | TRBJ2-7 | TRBV12-5 | TRBD1 | CASGLLGYRGNEQYF | TGTGCTAGTGGTTTGTTGGGGTACAGGGGAAACGAGCAGTACTTC
. | TRBJ1-5 | TRBV19 | . | CASLAHQQGGRNQPQHF | TGTGCCAGTCTAGCCCACCAACAGGGAGGGAGGAATCAGCCCCAGCATTTT
once | TRBJ1-5 | TRBV28 | . | CASSFPNQPQHF | TGTGCCAGCAGTTTTCCTAATCAGCCCCAGCATTTT
once | TRBJ1-3 | TRBV9 | . | CASSVDTISSGNTIYF | TGTGCCAGCAGCGTAGACACGATCAGCTCTGGAAACACCATATATTTT
few | TRBJ2-3 | TRBV11-2 | TRBD2 | CASSLLQGGGTQYF | TGTGCCAGCAGCTTACTTCAGGGCGGGGGTACGCAGTATTTT
once | TRBJ1-1 | TRBV28 | . | CASRIQGRTEAFF | TGTGCCAGCAGGATACAGGGTCGCACTGAAGCTTTCTTT
once | TRBJ1-2 | TRBV5-1 | TRBD1 | CASSRGQGSTNYGYTF | TGCGCCAGCAGCAGGGGACAGGGAAGTACAAACTATGGCTACACCTTC
. | TRBJ2-7 | TRBV18 | . | CASSPRQYEQYF | TGTGCCAGCTCACCACGACAGTACGAGCAGTACTTC